These 27 T cell receptor beta chains came from one sample sequenced in a study of blood T cell repertoires in COVID-19. Measured with immunoSEQ multiplex PCR; TCRdb has only the in-frame clones, and not every one. The top ten clones hold 5% of a sample with roughly 150,000 clones, 70% to 90% of them seen once. The sequenced sample was peripheral blood. Receptors were obtained from a woman between 45 and 65 years old with acute or convalescent COVID-19.

This chain links TRBV19 with TRBJ1-2; a weak D match, TRBD1 (6 bases). The length of the CDR3 is 15 residues. Germline lookup yields CDR1 LNHDA and CDR2 SQIVND (reference sequence). V lost 0 bases, J lost 3 bases, and 11 bases lay in between. The CDR3 sequence is CASSIEATGDYGYTF. Written as DNA, the CDR3 is TGTGCCAGTAGTATAGAGGCGACAGGCGACTATGGCTACACCTTC.

This clone showed up just once. The V and J genes are TRBV29-1 and TRBJ1-2, with 8 bases that match TRBD1. The J segment lost 4 bases and the V segment lost 3 bases, leaving 7 bases of the junction unmatched. CDR1 and CDR2 (germline): SQVTM, ANQGSEA. The length of the CDR3 is 14 residues. The CDR3, as DNA: TGCAGCGTTGACGGGGTACAGGGGGGCTATGGCTACACCTTC. Its translation: CSVDGVQGGYGYTF.

CDR3: CASSLSGEPYNEQFF. The CDR3 nucleotides read TGTGCCAGCAGCTTAAGCGGGGAACCATACAATGAGCAGTTCTTC. The V and J genes are TRBV7-8 and TRBJ2-1; TRBD2 matches at 7 bases. From germline, CDR1 is SGHVS and CDR2 FQNEAQ. The CDR3 covers 15 residues. J was trimmed by 4 bases and V by 2 bases; bases with no gene match: 5.

The CDR3 coding sequence is TGCGCCAGCAGCTTCGACGGACAGCCGAACACTGAAGCTTTCTTT. Protein: CASSFDGQPNTEAFF. This chain joins TRBV5-1 and TRBJ1-1; D possibly corresponds to TRBD1 (6 bases). Germline lookup yields CDR1 SGHRS and CDR2 YFSETQ. V was clipped by 2 bases and J by 1 base, with 12 bases between them. The CDR3 spans 15 residues.

The chain is built from TRBV18 and TRBJ2-1; 13 bases are shared with TRBD2. Trimming took 0 bases from V and 7 from J; bases not matched to a gene: 3. CDR3 length equals 16 residues. CDR1 is KGHSH and CDR2 is LQKENI in the germline V gene. The CDR3 is CASSPPTGLAGNEQFF. As DNA, the CDR3 is TGTGCCAGCTCACCACCGACGGGACTAGCGGGGAATGAGCAGTTCTTC.

V gene TRBV11-2 combines with J gene TRBJ1-3, with TRBD1 as a possible D gene (6 bases). Trimming shortened V by 2 bases and J by 0 bases, and 14 bases separated the two germline ends. The CDR3 has 17 residues. The germline V gene has CDR1 SGHAT and CDR2 FQNNGV. This chain's CDR3 is CASSLTGGRPSGNTIYF. The CDR3 bases are TGTGCCAGCAGCTTAACTGGGGGCAGACCCTCTGGAAACACCATATATTTT.

V and J are TRBV5-1 and TRBJ1-1; D is perhaps TRBD1 (5 bases). The CDR3 extends over 14 amino acids. V shed 2 bases and J shed 1 base, with 9 bases lying between them. Germline loops: CDR1 SGHRS, CDR2 YFSETQ. The CDR3 region has the DNA TGCGCCAGCAGCTTATCAGGGCAGAACACTGAAGCTTTCTTT. Translated: CASSLSGQNTEAFF.

V is TRBV6-1 and J is TRBJ1-5; the match to TRBD1 covers 9 bases. V trimming: 1 base; J trimming: 2 bases; junction bases outside the gene matches: 3. The germline V gene has CDR1 MNHNS and CDR2 SASEGT. The CDR3 loop spans 16 amino acids. The CDR3 reads CASSEGTGAGNQPQHF. DNA of the CDR3: TGTGCCAGCAGTGAAGGGACAGGGGCCGGCAATCAGCCCCAGCATTTT.

The chain carries TRBV7-9 and TRBJ2-7, with 7 bases that match TRBD2. V shed 1 base, J shed 2 bases, and the junction held 2 bases outside the gene matches. The CDR3 covers 14 residues. CDR1 is SEHNR, CDR2 FQNEAQ, per germline (reference sequence). CDR3 nucleotides: TGTGCCAGCAGCTTAGAAGCGGGGCCCTACGAGCAGTACTTC. This gives the protein CASSLEAGPYEQYF.

The chain couples TRBV10-3 to TRBJ1-3; D is unclear. This CDR3 is built from 12 residues. The V end was cut by 4 bases, the J end by 4 bases, with 5 bases between. CDR1 is ENHRY, CDR2 SYGVKD, per germline. CDR3 protein: CAISVQGNTIYF. The CDR3 DNA reads TGTGCCATCAGTGTACAGGGAAACACCATATATTTT.

This clone was counted between two and nine times. The V gene is TRBV7-6, the J gene TRBJ1-3; the D gene is possibly TRBD1 (5 bases). The CDR3 is 17 amino acids. Germline lookup yields CDR1 SGHVS and CDR2 FNYEAQ. V dropped 1 base and J dropped 0 bases, with 13 bases sitting between them. CDR3: CASSLGAGGDSGNTIYF. In DNA, the CDR3 is TGTGCCAGCAGCTTAGGGGCGGGGGGAGACTCTGGAAACACCATATATTTT.

This clone occurred a few times. This chain joins TRBV4-3 and TRBJ1-5, with D uncertain. The germline gives CDR1 LGHNA, CDR2 YSLEER. Trimming took 1 base from V and 5 from J, leaving 3 bases between them. This CDR3 is 12 amino acids long. Here the CDR3 reads CASSQVDQPQHF. The DNA of the CDR3 is TGCGCCAGCAGCCAAGTAGATCAGCCCCAGCATTTT.

The CDR3 is CASTQGHLNTGELFF. Here the CDR3 DNA reads TGTGCCAGCACCCAGGGACACCTGAACACCGGGGAGCTGTTTTTT. V and J are TRBV28 and TRBJ2-2; possibly TRBD1 for D (6 bases). CDR1 and CDR2 from the germline V gene are MDHEN and SYDVKM. V lost 7 bases to trimming and J lost 1 base, with 13 bases between them. CDR3 length: 15 amino acids.

V gene TRBV7-6 combines with J gene TRBJ2-1; 11 bases match TRBD2. CDR3 length equals 19 residues. Looked up from germline, CDR1 is SGHVS and CDR2 is FNYEAQ. With 0 bases clipped from V and 5 bases from J, the junction kept 12 bases outside the gene matches. CDR3 DNA: TGTGCCAGCAGCTTAGCCCCACACCGGACTAGCGGGTTGGACAATGAGCAGTTCTTC. It translates to CASSLAPHRTSGLDNEQFF.

The chain couples TRBV7-2 to TRBJ1-4; D is uncertain. This CDR3 is 14 amino acids long. V dropped 3 bases and J dropped 8 bases, with 13 bases sitting between them. The germline gives CDR1 SGHTA, CDR2 FQGNSA. The CDR3 here is CASSLSRTGEKLFF. CDR3 nucleotides: TGTGCCAGCAGCTTGTCGAGAACGGGGGAAAAACTGTTTTTT.

The gene calls are TRBV19 and TRBJ1-2; a weak D match, TRBD1 (5 bases). The CDR3 runs to 13 residues. Germline CDR1 reads LNHDA; CDR2 reads SQIVND (reference sequence). The germline V and J ends were trimmed by 2 bases and 7 bases, with 11 bases remaining between them. The CDR3 sequence is CASSITREGGYTF. In DNA form, the CDR3 reads TGTGCCAGTAGTATAACCAGGGAGGGTGGCTACACCTTC.

The rearrangement links TRBV11-1 to TRBJ1-6; D not resolved. V shed 3 bases and J shed 7 bases, with 7 bases lying between them. Germline-derived CDR1 and CDR2 are SGHAT and FQDESV (reference sequence). The CDR3 contains 13 residues. The CDR3 here is CASSFTGNSPLHF. CDR3 nucleotide sequence: TGTGCCAGCAGCTTCACGGGGAATTCACCCCTCCACTTT.

The chain links TRBV4-3 to TRBJ1-5; D is undetermined. The V end lost 0 bases, the J end lost 4 bases, and 7 bases lay between the germline ends. This CDR3 region has 14 residues. Looked up from germline, CDR1 is LGHNA and CDR2 is YSLEER. CDR3 region: CASSQDRENQPQHF. The CDR3 coding sequence is TGCGCCAGCAGCCAAGATCGGGAAAATCAGCCCCAGCATTTT.

The rearrangement uses TRBV27 and TRBJ2-1, with 7 nucleotides matching TRBD1. This CDR3 region has 15 residues. Germline V gene sequence: CDR1 MNHEY, CDR2 SMNVEV (reference sequence). V lost 5 bases, J lost 4 bases, and 8 bases stayed unmatched. Here the CDR3 DNA reads TGTGCCAGCAGTCAACCCGGGACAGATTACAATGAGCAGTTCTTC. This codes for CASSQPGTDYNEQFF.

This clone was detected a few times. The chain carries TRBV4-1 and TRBJ2-2; a possible D gene is TRBD1 (6 bases). This CDR3 comprises 18 residues. The germline V gene encodes CDR1 MGHRA and CDR2 YSYEKL. V was shortened by 6 bases and J by 3 bases, with 23 bases between the two germline ends. CDR3 bases: TGCGCCAGCAGTCCAGGCGGGTGGCAGGGGTACGACACCGGGGAGCTGTTTTTT. This sequence encodes CASSPGGWQGYDTGELFF.

The chain employs TRBV18 and TRBJ1-6, with D hard to call. The V gene's germline CDR1 is KGHSH and CDR2 LQKENI. Trimming left V 6 bases short and J 10 bases short, with 16 bases between. The CDR3 runs to 14 residues. The CDR3, as DNA: TGTGCCAGCTCCACTCGAGGGCCAGAATCACCCCTCCACTTT. Its translation is CASSTRGPESPLHF.

This clone is a singleton in its sample. The chain recombines TRBV9 with TRBJ1-4; D gene ambiguous. The germline CDR1 and CDR2 sequences are SGDLS and YYNGEE. There are 13 residues in the CDR3. V was shortened by 3 bases and J by 8 bases, with 11 bases between the two germline ends. The CDR3 region has the DNA TGTGCCAGCAGCGCTTTGACGGAGGAAAAACTGTTTTTT. This translates into CASSALTEEKLFF. Variable domain in full (rest from reference TRBV9 and TRBJ1-4): DSGVTQTPKHLITATGQRVTLRCSPRSGDLSVYWYQQSLDQGLQFLIQYYNGEERAKGNILERFSAQQFPDLHSELNLSSLELGDSALYFCASSALTEEKLFFGSGTQLSVL.

This chain joins TRBV9 and TRBJ1-3; no definite D call. This CDR3 spans 15 amino acids. Germline V gene sequence: CDR1 SGDLS, CDR2 YYNGEE. V lost 2 bases and J lost 0, with 9 bases in between. The CDR3 DNA is TGTGCCAGCAGCGTCGACAACCACTCTGGAAACACCATATATTTT. Protein: CASSVDNHSGNTIYF.

This clone was found a few times. J is TRBJ1-4 and V is TRBV7-8; D possibly corresponds to TRBD1 (6 bases). The V and J ends lost 5 bases and 0 bases respectively, with 10 bases between them. The length of the CDR3 is 15 residues. From germline, CDR1 is SGHVS and CDR2 FQNEAQ. The DNA for the CDR3 is TGTGCCAGCAGCCCGTCAGGGGCAACTAATGAAAAACTGTTTTTT. Its translation is CASSPSGATNEKLFF.

J is TRBJ1-1 and V is TRBV2; maybe TRBD1 (6 bases). V was trimmed by 6 bases and J by 3 bases, leaving 14 bases between them. This CDR3 spans 14 amino acids. Germline CDR1 SNHLY, CDR2 FYNNEI. In DNA, the CDR3 is TGTGCCAGCAGAGAGTTACAGGGCTACACTGAAGCTTTCTTT. It is translated as CASRELQGYTEAFF.

V is TRBV6-6 and J is TRBJ1-3, with D possibly being TRBD1 (6 bases). Trimming shortened V by 9 bases and J by 7 bases, and 19 bases separated the two germline ends. This CDR3 has 14 amino acids. CDR1 and CDR2 from the germline V gene are MNHNY and SVGAGI (reference sequence). The CDR3 here is CASAQGLNINTIYF. The CDR3 DNA reads TGTGCCAGTGCACAGGGTCTGAATATTAACACCATATATTTT.

The V gene is TRBV6-1, the J gene TRBJ2-2, with D maybe TRBD1 (5 bases). Deletions cut 1 base from V and 1 base from J, with 7 bases between. The germline V gene encodes CDR1 MNHNS and CDR2 SASEGT. This CDR3 is built from 15 residues. The CDR3 bases are TGTGCCAGCAGTGAAGGGCAGGGGAACACCGGGGAGCTGTTTTTT. This codes for CASSEGQGNTGELFF.